This TCR beta chain was retrieved from a study of blood T cell repertoires in COVID-19. Study-wide background: The origin of the acute and convalescent COVID-19 samples was the United States, Italy and Spain. From T cells, B-cell-depleted T cells, or PBMCs came the material, which was cDNA or gDNA.

Germline CDR1 reads SGHKS; CDR2 reads YYEKEE (reference sequence). V was trimmed by 3 bases and J by 7 bases, leaving 20 bases between them. The CDR3 runs 15 residues. Per the authors' pipeline: The authors estimated nucleated cell counts from reference gene primer amplification. The table came from immunoSEQ multiplex PCR; TCRdb's copy has only in-frame clones and leaves some out. V, J and clone size derive from that table, while D and trimming were established from the DNA sequence. The data show approximately 220,000 clones, 83% seen once. This chain uses TRBV5-5 with TRBJ2-7; TRBD2 is a possible D gene (6 bases). This receptor was obtained from a woman in her 40s with active or convalescent COVID-19. The source material was peripheral blood. This CDR3 is CASSSRATSLEEQYF. In DNA form, the CDR3 reads TGTGCCAGCAGCTCCCGCGCGACTAGTTTGGAGGAGCAGTACTTC.